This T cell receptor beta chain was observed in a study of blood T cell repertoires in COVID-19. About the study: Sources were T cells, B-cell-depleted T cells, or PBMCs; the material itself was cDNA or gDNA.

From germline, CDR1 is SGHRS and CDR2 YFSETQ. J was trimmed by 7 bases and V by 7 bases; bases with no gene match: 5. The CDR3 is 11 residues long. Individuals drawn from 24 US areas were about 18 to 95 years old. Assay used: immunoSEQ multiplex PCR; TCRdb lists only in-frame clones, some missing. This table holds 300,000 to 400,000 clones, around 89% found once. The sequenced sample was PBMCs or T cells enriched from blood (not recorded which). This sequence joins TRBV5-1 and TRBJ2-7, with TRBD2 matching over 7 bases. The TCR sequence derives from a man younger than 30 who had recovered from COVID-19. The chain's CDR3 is CASGEGREQYF. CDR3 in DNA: TGCGCCAGCGGGGAGGGTCGGGAGCAGTACTTC.